This T cell receptor beta chain was retrieved from a study of blood T cell repertoires in COVID-19. The overall study: Sources were T cells, B-cell-depleted T cells, or PBMCs; the material itself was cDNA or gDNA.

Authors' methods: Nucleated cell counts were estimated from reference gene primer amplification. Data came from immunoSEQ multiplex PCR; TCRdb stores just in-frame clones and leaves some out. Clone size and V and J calls were adopted from that table, with D and trimming inferred from the DNA. The sample contains some 260,000 clones, about 90% of which appear only once. Per the germline V gene, CDR1 is SGDLS and CDR2 is YYNGEE. The V and J ends lost 2 bases and 5 bases, in that order; junction bases with no gene match: 2. The CDR3 contains 14 residues. The TCR was taken from a young man with active or convalescent COVID-19. Sample: peripheral blood. The chain carries TRBV9 and TRBJ1-4; TRBD1 aligns across 8 bases. The CDR3 sequence: CASSVTGGNEKLFF. For the CDR3, the DNA is TGTGCCAGCAGCGTTACAGGGGGAAATGAAAAACTGTTTTTT.